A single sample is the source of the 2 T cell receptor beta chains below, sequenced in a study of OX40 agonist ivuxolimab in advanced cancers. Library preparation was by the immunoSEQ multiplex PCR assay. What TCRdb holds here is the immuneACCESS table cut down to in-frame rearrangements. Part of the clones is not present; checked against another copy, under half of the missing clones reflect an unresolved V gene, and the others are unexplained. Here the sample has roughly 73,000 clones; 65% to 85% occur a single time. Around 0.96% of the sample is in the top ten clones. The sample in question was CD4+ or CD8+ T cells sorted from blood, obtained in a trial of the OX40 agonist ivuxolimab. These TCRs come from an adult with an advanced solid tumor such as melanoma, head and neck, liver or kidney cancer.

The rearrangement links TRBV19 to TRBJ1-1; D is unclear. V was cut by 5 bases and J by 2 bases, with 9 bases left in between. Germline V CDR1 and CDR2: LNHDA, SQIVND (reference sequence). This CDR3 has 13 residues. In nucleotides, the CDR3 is TGTGCCAGTAGTGCTGCAGTTAACACTGAAGCTTTCTTT. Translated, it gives CASSAAVNTEAFF.

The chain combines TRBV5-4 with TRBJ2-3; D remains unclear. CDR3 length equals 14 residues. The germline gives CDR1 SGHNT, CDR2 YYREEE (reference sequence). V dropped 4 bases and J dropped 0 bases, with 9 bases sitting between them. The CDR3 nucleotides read TGTGCCAGCAGCACCGTGACTAGCACAGATACGCAGTATTTT. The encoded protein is CASSTVTSTDTQYF.